What follows are 17 T cell receptor beta chains derived from one specimen sequenced in a study of cytotoxic CD8 clonotypes in ibrutinib-treated CLL. TCRdb keeps only in-frame clones here, not all; method: immunoSEQ multiplex PCR. The sample lists 130,000 to 150,000 clones, approximately 90% occurring once. The sample consisted of PBMCs, taken after 12 months of ibrutinib treatment. The receptors here all came from a human donor with chronic lymphocytic leukemia.

V gene TRBV29-1 combines with J gene TRBJ2-5; TRBD2 aligns across 7 bases. V shed 7 bases and J 2 bases; nucleotides not matched to a gene: 10. The germline gives CDR1 SQVTM, CDR2 ANQGSEA. This CDR3 is built from 14 residues. The CDR3 is CSAPPSGVQETQYF. CDR3 in DNA: TGCAGCGCCCCACCTAGCGGAGTTCAAGAGACCCAGTACTTC.

This clone has only one observation. V usage is TRBV5-8 and J usage is TRBJ2-7; D possibly corresponds to TRBD1 (6 bases). The CDR3 contains 15 residues. Germline assignment: CDR1 SGHTS and CDR2 YDEGEE. V lost 0 bases to trimming and J lost 2 bases, with 12 bases between them. The CDR3 DNA reads TGTGCCAGCAGCTTGGCAGGGGTACACGCCTACGAGCAGTACTTC. Its translation: CASSLAGVHAYEQYF.

The chain links TRBV18 to TRBJ1-5; no reliable D call. CDR1 and CDR2 (germline): KGHSH, LQKENI. Trimming took 9 bases from V and 6 from J, leaving 15 bases between them. The CDR3 loop spans 13 amino acids. The DNA of the CDR3 is TGTGCCAGTTTCACGTCCCAAGGTCAGCCCCAGCATTTT. Amino acid sequence: CASFTSQGQPQHF.

A few counts support this clone. This chain joins TRBV28 and TRBJ1-1; 9 bases line up with TRBD1. CDR1 and CDR2 from the germline V gene are MDHEN and SYDVKM. Losses at the gene ends were 8 bases for V and 0 bases for J; bases not matched to a gene: 22. The CDR3 loop spans 20 amino acids. The CDR3 DNA reads as TGTGCCAGCCCCCCGGGACAGGGAATGAGAAGAGGGTACATGAACACTGAAGCTTTCTTT. This translates into CASPPGQGMRRGYMNTEAFF.

As to this clone: Other DNA sequences in this sample translate to the same CDR3. The chain combines TRBV9 with TRBJ1-3; weak D call: TRBD1 (5 bases). This CDR3 contains 15 residues. V shed 0 bases and J shed 2 bases, with 9 bases lying between them. Germline CDR1 reads SGDLS; CDR2 reads YYNGEE. In DNA, the CDR3 is TGTGCCAGCAGCGTAGATGGGGGTGCTGGAAACACCATATATTTT. As protein: CASSVDGGAGNTIYF.

V and J are TRBV10-3 and TRBJ1-4; D is uncertain. From germline, CDR1 is ENHRY and CDR2 SYGVKD. The CDR3 has 15 residues. The V and J ends lost 0 bases and 8 bases respectively, with 13 bases between them. The CDR3 reads CAISESEGGKEKLFF. The CDR3 DNA is TGTGCCATCAGTGAGTCGGAGGGCGGTAAGGAAAAACTGTTTTTT.

V and J are TRBV9 and TRBJ2-5; D gene unclear. The CDR3 extends over 14 amino acids. Between the trimmed V and J ends, which lost 1 base and 2 bases, there was a span of 9 bases. Germline CDR1 SGDLS, CDR2 YYNGEE. The CDR3 bases are TGTGCCAGCAGCGTAAGATCCGATCAAGAGACCCAGTACTTC. Residues: CASSVRSDQETQYF.

This rearrangement joins TRBV19 to TRBJ1-5; tentative D call: TRBD1 (5 bases). Germline lookup yields CDR1 LNHDA and CDR2 SQIVND (reference sequence). The ends were cut back, 3 bases at V and 2 bases at J, with 14 bases in the middle. The CDR3 consists of 16 residues. The DNA for the CDR3 is TGTGCCAGTAGTATTGGGACCGGGCAGGGCAATCAGCCCCAGCATTTT. It yields the protein CASSIGTGQGNQPQHF.

This rearrangement joins TRBV6-5 to TRBJ2-1; D may be TRBD2 (7 bases). CDR3 length: 12 amino acids. Trimming removed 6 bases from V and 9 bases from J, with 12 bases in between. Germline V lookup: CDR1 MNHEY, CDR2 SVGAGI. The CDR3 DNA sequence: TGTGCCAGCAGCCCCCGGGGGGCTGAGCAGTTCTTC. It specifies CASSPRGAEQFF.

The chain joins TRBV18 to TRBJ2-6; 11 bases agree with TRBD1. The CDR3 has 16 residues. J lost 2 bases, V lost 9 bases, and 6 bases had no gene match. Germline assignment: CDR1 KGHSH and CDR2 LQKENI. The CDR3 coding sequence is TGTGCCAGTATCGGGACAGGGGGGACTGGGGCCAACGTCCTGACTTTC. Amino acids: CASIGTGGTGANVLTF. Full variable domain (outside the CDR3, taken from reference TRBV18 and TRBJ2-6): NAGVMQNPRHLVRRRGQEARLRCSPMKGHSHVYWYRQLPEEGLKFMVYLQKENIIDESGMPKERFSAEFPKEGPSILRIQQVVRGDSAAYFCASIGTGGTGANVLTFGAGSRLTVL.

The genes are TRBV10-3 and TRBJ2-7, with unresolved D. V lost 7 bases and J lost 0, with 13 bases in between. From germline, CDR1 is ENHRY and CDR2 SYGVKD. The CDR3 has 14 residues. The CDR3 region is CAIIEGRSSYEQYF. For the CDR3, the DNA is TGTGCCATCATCGAAGGGCGGAGCTCCTACGAGCAGTACTTC.

The sample holds a few counts of this clone. V and J are TRBV10-1 and TRBJ2-3; 11 bases agree with TRBD2. With V trimmed by 6 bases and J by 14 bases, 4 bases remained unmatched. This CDR3 is built from 11 residues. Germline lookup yields CDR1 WNHNN and CDR2 SYGVQD (reference sequence). CDR3 nucleotide sequence: TGCGCCAGCAGACTAGCGGGAGAATGGTATTTT. Protein: CASRLAGEWYF.

The V gene is TRBV28, the J gene TRBJ2-7; D is ambiguous. V was shortened by 3 bases and J by 5 bases, with 14 bases between the two germline ends. The length of the CDR3 is 14 residues. Per the germline V gene, CDR1 is MDHEN and CDR2 is SYDVKM. The CDR3 loop reads CASSFTGIGNEQYF. CDR3 bases: TGTGCCAGCAGTTTCACGGGTATTGGGAACGAGCAGTACTTC. Variable domain in full (rest from reference TRBV28 and TRBJ2-7): DVKVTQSSRYLVKRTGEKVFLECVQDMDHENMFWYRQDPGLGLRLIYFSYDVKMKEKGDIPEGYSVSREKKERFSLILESASTNQTSMYLCASSFTGIGNEQYFGPGTRLTVT.

The chain uses TRBV13 and TRBJ2-7; no clear D gene. The CDR3 is 12 residues long. CDR1 is PRHDT and CDR2 is FYEKMQ in the germline V gene (reference sequence). Trimming cost V 5 bases and J 0 bases, with 5 bases left between them. In DNA form, the CDR3 reads TGTGCCAGCAGCCCCCACTCCTACGAGCAGTACTTC. This sequence encodes CASSPHSYEQYF.

CDR3 region: CASRFNRVLYEQYF. Here the CDR3 DNA reads TGCGCCAGCAGGTTTAACCGAGTCCTCTACGAGCAGTACTTC. This chain joins TRBV10-2 and TRBJ2-7; D is unclear. Between the trimmed V and J ends, which lost 6 bases and 3 bases, there was a span of 15 bases. The CDR3 covers 14 residues. Germline CDR1 is WSHSY and CDR2 is SAAADI.

The rearrangement joins TRBV7-3 to TRBJ2-1, with 7 bases aligning to TRBD2. J gave up 1 base and V 4 bases, and 7 bases lay outside the gene matches. Germline loops: CDR1 SGHTA, CDR2 FQGTGA. This CDR3 is 16 amino acids long. The CDR3 region is CASSSLGLPSYNEQFF. CDR3 coding DNA: TGTGCCAGCAGCTCCCTGGGACTACCGTCCTACAATGAGCAGTTCTTC.

The V and J genes are TRBV5-6 and TRBJ2-3; D is unresolved. Germline V gene data show CDR1 as SGHDT and CDR2 as YYEEEE. The CDR3 loop spans 13 amino acids. The V and J ends lost 4 bases and 6 bases respectively, with 12 bases between them. In nucleotides, the CDR3 is TGTGCCAGCAGCCCCGTATTTTCGGATACGCAGTATTTT. Translation gives CASSPVFSDTQYF.